This entry is about one TCR beta chain. Antigen: not known. The sample originates from a study of cytomegalovirus exposure and HLA in healthy donors. Trimming removed 0 bases at V and 5 bases at J, with 13 bases between. Per the germline V gene, CDR1 is MNHNS and CDR2 is SASEGT. The CDR3 runs to 15 residues. Notes on the study in general: Reportedly, a later analysis found an Asian-associated ancestry cluster had fewer N-insertions than the approximately 670-donor mean. The study assumed roughly uniform donor sequencing depth for presence/absence analyses.

The PCR used 60 Vbeta and 13 Jbeta primers. The assay was immunoSEQ multiplex PCR, and TCRdb's table has in-frame clones only and misses some. The top ten clones hold 13% to 15% of a sample with about 96,000 clones, 60% to 75% of them seen once. Sequenced sample: PBMCs. The receptor comes from a woman aged 70-85 years in good health and CMV-seropositive. The rearrangement joins TRBV6-1 to TRBJ1-1; D is unresolved. Here the CDR3 reads CASSEASNSQTEAFF. The CDR3, as DNA: TGTGCCAGCAGTGAAGCCAGTAATAGCCAGACTGAAGCTTTCTTT.